The 22 T cell receptor beta chains listed next were all sequenced from one sample in a study of T-cell reconstitution after alpha-beta-depleted transplantation in children. Unique molecular identifiers were incorporated when the TCRbeta library was constructed. TCRdb analysed the PCR reads with MiXCR anew, one entry per CDR3 protein. The sample has about 540,000 distinct CDR3 sequences; about 17% are singletons. Specimen: PBMCs from the stem cell graft donor, collected from the stem cell graft. Receptors originate from a human donor who donated a stem cell graft to a child with acute lymphoblastic leukemia.

The chain employs TRBV24-1 and TRBJ2-3; no reliable D call. The CDR3 has 15 residues. Germline CDR1 is KGHDR and CDR2 is SFDVKD. V dropped 3 bases and J dropped 4 bases, with 13 bases sitting between them. CDR3 in amino acids: CATSDGTSTADTQYF. The CDR3 DNA is TGTGCCACCAGTGATGGCACCTCCACCGCAGATACGCAGTATTTT.

J is TRBJ2-3 and V is TRBV18, with 7 bases lining up with TRBD1. V lost 1 base to trimming and J lost 3 bases; unmatched junction nucleotides: 4. The CDR3 is 15 amino acids. Germline V gene sequence: CDR1 KGHSH, CDR2 LQKENI. This chain's CDR3 is CASSPQGGLTDTQYF. As DNA, the CDR3 is TGTGCCAGCTCACCACAAGGGGGCCTAACAGATACGCAGTATTTT.

This clonotype was counted only a few times. This chain joins TRBV5-1 and TRBJ2-7, with 7 bases identical to TRBD2. The V gene's germline CDR1 is SGHRS and CDR2 YFSETQ. V shed 9 bases and J 6 bases; nucleotides not matched to a gene: 3. The CDR3 runs to 10 residues. This CDR3 reads CAIPGGEQYF. The CDR3 bases are TGCGCCATCCCGGGGGGCGAGCAGTACTTC.

This chain connects TRBV20-1 to TRBJ2-4; D not resolved. This CDR3 comprises 11 residues. Germline V lookup: CDR1 DFQATT, CDR2 SNEGSKA (reference sequence). The germline V and J ends were trimmed by 6 bases and 12 bases, with 15 bases remaining between them. CDR3: CSAQNVASQYF. In DNA form, the CDR3 reads TGCAGTGCCCAGAACGTCGCCAGTCAGTACTTC.

This clonotype has just a few counts. V is TRBV29-1 and J is TRBJ2-3; possibly TRBD2 for D (5 bases). Per the germline V gene, CDR1 is SQVTM and CDR2 is ANQGSEA. With 7 bases removed from V and 4 bases from J, the gap between germline ends came to 15 bases. The CDR3 extends over 13 amino acids. The chain's CDR3 is CSGEGGAADTQYF. In nucleotides, the CDR3 is TGCAGCGGCGAGGGCGGAGCCGCAGATACGCAGTATTTT.

This clonotype was seen more than once but under ten times. The gene calls are TRBV15 and TRBJ1-5, with D unresolved. V lost 5 bases, J lost 0 bases, and 17 bases lay in between. The CDR3 runs 17 residues. CDR1 LNHNV and CDR2 YYDKDF come from the germline V gene (reference sequence). The CDR3 nucleotides read TGTGCCACCAGCGCCGACTGGGGTGCATATAGCAATCAGCCCCAGCATTTT. Translation: CATSADWGAYSNQPQHF.

This clonotype showed up just a few times. V usage is TRBV6-5 and J usage is TRBJ2-2; TRBD1 is a possible D gene (6 bases). This CDR3 is built from 16 residues. The germline V and J ends were trimmed by 2 bases and 4 bases, with 14 bases remaining between them. Germline CDR1 MNHEY, CDR2 SVGAGI. As DNA, the CDR3 is TGTGCCAGCAGTTACCCTACAGGGTTTCCCACCGGGGAGCTGTTTTTT. Amino acid sequence: CASSYPTGFPTGELFF.

This clonotype came up a few times. The chain combines TRBV12-3 or TRBV12-4 with TRBJ1-6; D is perhaps TRBD1 (6 bases). This CDR3 contains 14 residues. V dropped 6 bases and J dropped 6 bases, with 12 bases sitting between them. Written as DNA, the CDR3 is TGTGCCAGCAGGCTAGGGGGAGGTAATTCACCCCTCCACTTT. Its protein product is CASRLGGGNSPLHF.

This clonotype appeared a few times. The rearrangement uses TRBV14 and TRBJ2-7; 9 bases map to TRBD1. The trim removed 4 bases at V and 5 bases at J, leaving 9 bases unmatched. In germline, CDR1 is SGHDN, CDR2 FVKESK. The CDR3 totals 15 residues. The CDR3 sequence: CASSRTGERVDEQYF. CDR3 DNA sequence: TGTGCCAGCAGCCGGACAGGGGAACGGGTCGACGAGCAGTACTTC.

This clonotype was found many times. CDR3 residues: CASSSNGGGRLETQYF. DNA of the CDR3: TGTGCCAGCAGCTCAAACGGAGGGGGGCGCCTGGAGACCCAGTACTTC. J is TRBJ2-5 and V is TRBV7-2, with D perhaps TRBD1 or TRBD2 (6 bases each). The CDR3 spans 16 residues. Between the trimmed V and J ends, which lost 4 bases and 5 bases, there was a span of 20 bases. The V gene's germline CDR1 is SGHTA and CDR2 FQGNSA.

The V gene is TRBV7-2, the J gene TRBJ1-2; a weak D match, TRBD1 (6 bases). From germline, CDR1 is SGHTA and CDR2 FQGNSA. The CDR3 totals 14 residues. Trimming cost V 5 bases and J 6 bases, with 16 bases left between them. The CDR3 region has the DNA TGTGCCAGCAGCCCGTGGCAGGGGTCTGATGGCTACACCTTC. Amino acids: CASSPWQGSDGYTF.

This clonotype was counted only a few times. J is TRBJ2-1 and V is TRBV12-3 or TRBV12-4, with 7 bases lining up with TRBD2. The CDR3 totals 14 residues. V lost 5 bases, J lost 4 bases, and 5 bases stayed unmatched. The CDR3 DNA follows: TGTGCCAGCAGTGTGGGACTATCTTACAATGAGCAGTTCTTC. It encodes CASSVGLSYNEQFF.

The chain couples TRBV29-1 to TRBJ2-5; D is perhaps TRBD2 (6 bases). From germline, CDR1 is SQVTM and CDR2 ANQGSEA. The CDR3 is 12 residues long. The ends were cut back, 0 bases at V and 5 bases at J, with 7 bases in the middle. This CDR3 reads CSVEDGGETQYF. In DNA, the CDR3 is TGCAGCGTTGAAGATGGAGGGGAGACCCAGTACTTC.

A few counts support this clonotype. The CDR3: CASSPSGRPYEQYF. CDR3 coding DNA: TGTGCCAGCTCACCAAGCGGGAGGCCCTACGAGCAGTACTTC. The V gene is TRBV18, the J gene TRBJ2-7, with 9 bases identical to TRBD2. Germline CDR1 is KGHSH and CDR2 is LQKENI. After removal of 2 bases from V and 2 bases from J, the junction contained 1 base not matched to a gene. The CDR3 runs 14 residues.

This clonotype was detected a few times. This chain connects TRBV7-2 to TRBJ2-3; 9 nucleotides line up with TRBD2. Losses at the gene ends were 6 bases for V and 3 bases for J; bases not matched to a gene: 7. The germline V gene encodes CDR1 SGHTA and CDR2 FQGNSA. CDR3 length: 15 amino acids. Written as DNA, the CDR3 is TGTGCCAGCAGTCTTGAAGGACTAGCGACAGATACGCAGTATTTT. This sequence encodes CASSLEGLATDTQYF.

The chain has TRBV20-1 and TRBJ2-7, with 10 bases that match TRBD2. Germline V CDR1 and CDR2: DFQATT, SNEGSKA (reference sequence). The trim removed 6 bases at V and 6 bases at J, leaving 11 bases unmatched. This CDR3 comprises 14 residues. The CDR3 coding sequence is TGCAGTGCGGTCTTGCTAGCGGGAGTCGGCGAGCAGTACTTC. As protein: CSAVLLAGVGEQYF.

The CDR3 reads CASSLEGHRNYGYTF. CDR3 DNA: TGCGCCAGCAGCTTGGAGGGACACCGGAACTATGGCTACACCTTC. The chain has TRBV5-1 and TRBJ1-2; D might be TRBD1 (6 bases). The germline gives CDR1 SGHRS, CDR2 YFSETQ. This CDR3 comprises 15 residues. V lost 0 bases and J 2 bases, leaving 11 bases between the germline ends. The whole variable domain, filled in from reference TRBV5-1 and TRBJ1-2, reads KAGVTQTPRYLIKTRGQQVTLSCSPISGHRSVSWYQQTPGQGLQFLFEYFSETQRNKGNFPGRFSGRQFSNSRSEMNVSTLELGDSALYLCASSLEGHRNYGYTFGSGTRLTVV.

The chain employs TRBV20-1 and TRBJ2-2; tentatively, D is TRBD2 (6 bases). V was pared by 6 bases and J by 4 bases, with 18 bases between. Germline CDR1 and CDR2: DFQATT and SNEGSKA (reference sequence). The CDR3 is made up of 15 amino acids. In DNA, the CDR3 is TGCAGTGCACCAGAGCCGGGAGCAGGCACCGGGGAGCTGTTTTTT. It translates to CSAPEPGAGTGELFF.

J is TRBJ2-1 and V is TRBV11-3; D perhaps matches TRBD2 (6 bases). V was clipped by 0 bases and J by 4 bases, with 10 bases between them. Germline-derived CDR1 and CDR2 are SGHNT and YENEEA. The CDR3 extends over 15 amino acids. CDR3 region: CASSLDWGVYNEQFF. CDR3 DNA sequence: TGTGCCAGCAGCTTAGATTGGGGGGTTTACAATGAGCAGTTCTTC. The full variable domain, its missing parts supplied by reference TRBV11-3 and TRBJ2-1, is EAGVVQSPRYKIIEKKQPVAFWCNPISGHNTLYWYLQNLGQGPELLIRYENEEAVDDSQLPKDRFSAERLKGVDSTLKIQPAELGDSAVYLCASSLDWGVYNEQFFGPGTRLTVL.

The chain combines TRBV12-3 or TRBV12-4 with TRBJ2-7; D remains unclear. V shed 6 bases and J shed 3 bases, with 15 bases lying between them. The CDR3 is 14 amino acids. The CDR3: CASSHGRLNYEQYF. CDR3 nucleotide sequence: TGTGCCAGCAGCCATGGACGTCTGAACTACGAGCAGTACTTC.

The chain has TRBV5-1 and TRBJ1-2, with 8 bases fitting TRBD1. Trimming at V came to 9 bases and at J to 6 bases, leaving 10 bases not matched to a gene. Germline CDR1 is SGHRS and CDR2 is YFSETQ. The CDR3 consists of 13 residues. CDR3 in amino acids: CAIRTGLLHGYTF. The CDR3, as DNA: TGCGCCATCCGGACAGGGTTGTTGCATGGCTACACCTTC.

This clonotype has a handful of counts. The chain is built from TRBV11-2 and TRBJ2-1, with D possibly TRBD1 on 6 matching bases. CDR1 is SGHAT, CDR2 FQNNGV, per germline. This CDR3 has 16 amino acids. The germline V and J ends were trimmed by 1 base and 6 bases, with 16 bases remaining between them. DNA for the CDR3: TGTGCCAGCAGCTTAGGGCAGGGGAACAAAATCAATGAGCAGTTCTTC. Translating gives CASSLGQGNKINEQFF.